The clone carrying this T cell receptor beta chain has ten or more counts. Its antigen is not identified. The read gets to within 3 residues of the CDR3 end, and the germline J gene fills in the rest. This entry is derived from a study of T cell clonality in common variable immunodeficiency. Study-wide findings and caveats: Repertoire-complication correlations in CVID were limited by patient heterogeneity. Reportedly, TCR beta sequences from common variable immunodeficiency showed fewer deletions and N-nucleotide insertions.

Sequencing was performed with immunoSEQ multiplex PCR; in TCRdb, only in-frame clones are kept and a portion is missing. The specimen has over 30,000 clones, none found just once. Germline V gives CDR1 KGHSH, CDR2 LQKENI. The CDR3 is 15 amino acids. Trimming took 0 bases from V and 7 from J, leaving 12 bases between them. Source material: peripheral blood mononuclear cells. This rearrangement joins TRBV18 to TRBJ1-4, with D maybe TRBD1 (5 bases). This TCR came from a human donor with common variable immunodeficiency. CDR3 amino acids: CASSPPSGRGEKLFF. The CDR3 DNA, read in part, is TGTGCCAGCTCACCACCGTCAGGGCGCGGTGAAAAA. Looking up the rest from reference TRBV18 and TRBJ1-4 gives the full variable domain: NAGVMQNPRHLVRRRGQEARLRCSPMKGHSHVYWYRQLPEEGLKFMVYLQKENIIDESGMPKERFSAEFPKEGPSILRIQQVVRGDSAAYFCASSPPSGRGEKLFFGSGTQLSVL.